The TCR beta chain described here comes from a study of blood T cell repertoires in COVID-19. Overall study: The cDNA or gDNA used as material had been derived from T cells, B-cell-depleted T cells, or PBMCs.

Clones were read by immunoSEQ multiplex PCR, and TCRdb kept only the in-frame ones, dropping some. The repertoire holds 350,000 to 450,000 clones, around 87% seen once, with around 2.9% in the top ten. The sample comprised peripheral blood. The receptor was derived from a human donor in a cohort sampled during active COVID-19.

The CDR3 DNA reads TGCGCCAGCAGCTTCGGACAGGGGAGGACAGATACGCAGTATTTT. Encoded protein: CASSFGQGRTDTQYF. The chain links TRBV5-1 to TRBJ2-3; 9 bases are a match to TRBD1. This CDR3 has 15 residues. Germline V gene data show CDR1 as SGHRS and CDR2 as YFSETQ. V lost 2 bases and J lost 3; bases outside the gene matches: 4.